Shown below are 31 T cell receptor beta chains from a single sample sequenced in a study of T-cell memory formation after mild COVID-19. TCRdb fed the 5' RACE reads into MiXCR, producing one record per CDR3 protein. Counted here are approximately 410,000 distinct CDR3 sequences, 20% to 30% occurring once; the ten biggest clones make up under 15%. The sequencing sample was made of PBMCs or a T cell subset sorted from them (not recorded which). These receptors were obtained from an adult woman who had mild COVID-19 (a few samples of this study predate the infection). Cell type and time point are not known.

This clonotype was detected only a few times. The chain is built from TRBV5-1 and TRBJ2-2, with D perhaps assigned TRBD1 or TRBD2 (5 bases each). V was shortened by 0 bases and J by 3 bases, with 15 bases between the two germline ends. This CDR3 contains 17 residues. CDR1 and CDR2 from the germline V gene are SGHRS and YFSETQ. In DNA form, the CDR3 reads TGCGCCAGCAGCTTGGCTGCGGGTCAGGGAGACACCGGGGAGCTGTTTTTT. It translates to CASSLAAGQGDTGELFF.

This clonotype was detected ten times or more. V and J are TRBV24-1 and TRBJ2-1; 7 nucleotides align to TRBD1. J gave up 7 bases and V 4 bases, and 6 bases lay outside the gene matches. Germline values: CDR1 KGHDR, CDR2 SFDVKD. This CDR3 has 14 residues. The CDR3 DNA sequence: TGTGCCACCAGTGAGAGGGGGCATTGGAATGAGCAGTTCTTC. It yields the protein CATSERGHWNEQFF.

V usage is TRBV2 and J usage is TRBJ1-6; D gene ambiguous. Germline CDR1 is SNHLY and CDR2 is FYNNEI. V was shortened by 6 bases and J by 10 bases, with 16 bases between the two germline ends. The CDR3 has 14 amino acids. CDR3 loop: CASRSALRRSPLHF. In DNA, the CDR3 is TGTGCCAGCAGATCCGCCCTTAGACGGTCACCCCTCCACTTT.

This clonotype was detected a few times. The junction departs from germline at one end; a sequencing error may be responsible. This chain joins TRBV12-3 or TRBV12-4 and TRBJ2-5, with no clear D. This CDR3 spans 11 amino acids. The DNA for the CDR3 is TGTGCCAGCAGTTATGGCGCCTCAGCCGACTTC. It codes for CASSYGASADF.

This clonotype appeared a few times. The CDR3 sequence: CASSTAGGPNNEQFF. Written as DNA, the CDR3 is TGCGCCAGCAGCACCGCGGGAGGGCCCAACAATGAGCAGTTCTTC. The chain carries TRBV5-1 and TRBJ2-1; 9 bases are a match to TRBD2. The trim removed 4 bases at V and 5 bases at J, leaving 7 bases unmatched. The CDR3 extends over 15 amino acids. Germline loops: CDR1 SGHRS, CDR2 YFSETQ.

This clonotype was counted a few times. The rearrangement joins TRBV12-3 or TRBV12-4 to TRBJ2-3; D perhaps matches TRBD2 (6 bases). V lost 5 bases to trimming and J lost 6 bases, with 18 bases between them. The CDR3 length is 15 residues. For the CDR3, the DNA is TGTGCCAGCAGTCCGCGGGGTGGGAGGATGGATACGCAGTATTTT. Its protein product is CASSPRGGRMDTQYF.

The CDR3 coding sequence is TGTGCCAGCAGCCGGAGAGGACTAGCGGGGGGGGACCGTACGTACAATGAGCAGTTCTTC. This translates into CASSRRGLAGGDRTYNEQFF. The J gene is TRBJ2-1, the V gene TRBV5-5; 15 nucleotides agree with TRBD2. There are 20 residues in the CDR3. Germline CDR1 and CDR2: SGHKS and YYEKEE (reference sequence). J was trimmed by 4 bases and V by 4 bases; bases with no gene match: 15.

This clonotype was seen more than once but under ten times. The V and J genes are TRBV6-2 or TRBV6-3 and TRBJ1-1; D uncertain. V was cut by 0 bases and J by 1 base, with 6 bases left in between. Germline V gene sequence: CDR1 MNHEY, CDR2 SVGEGT. CDR3 length equals 14 residues. The CDR3 sequence: CASSYSERNTEAFF. DNA for the CDR3: TGTGCCAGCAGTTACTCGGAGCGGAACACTGAAGCTTTCTTT.

This clonotype was counted only a few times. The chain has TRBV12-3 or TRBV12-4 and TRBJ2-1, with a possible D match to TRBD2 (5 bases). Between the trimmed V and J ends, which lost 4 bases and 1 base, there was a span of 8 bases. The CDR3 sequence is 14 residues long. This CDR3 reads CASSSKRSYNEQFF. CDR3 in DNA: TGTGCCAGCAGTTCAAAGCGGTCCTACAATGAGCAGTTCTTC.

V is TRBV4-3 and J is TRBJ2-2; the D is unclear. Germline V lookup: CDR1 LGHNA, CDR2 YSLEER. Between the trimmed V and J ends, which lost 0 bases and 0 bases, there was a span of 14 bases. This CDR3 has 18 amino acids. The CDR3 is CASSQEGGRTANTGELFF. DNA of the CDR3: TGCGCCAGCAGCCAAGAAGGTGGCCGAACCGCGAACACCGGGGAGCTGTTTTTT.

CDR3 sequence: CASSRAGEALGTEAFF. The CDR3 coding sequence is TGCGCCAGCAGCCGGGCAGGGGAAGCTTTGGGCACTGAAGCTTTCTTT. The J gene is TRBJ1-1, the V gene TRBV4-1, with D maybe TRBD1 (6 bases). This CDR3 contains 16 residues. Germline assignment: CDR1 MGHRA and CDR2 YSYEKL. V was shortened by 4 bases and J by 4 bases, with 19 bases between the two germline ends.

This clonotype was seen more than once but under ten times. The chain links TRBV5-1 to TRBJ1-2; D not certain. The length of the CDR3 is 15 residues. With 1 base removed from V and 7 bases from J, the gap between germline ends came to 17 bases. CDR1 is SGHRS and CDR2 is YFSETQ in the germline V gene. This CDR3 reads CASSLSAGRKGGYTF. CDR3 coding DNA: TGCGCCAGCAGCTTGTCGGCGGGAAGAAAGGGTGGCTACACCTTC. The variable domain in full, with the rest retrieved from reference TRBV5-1 and TRBJ1-2, is KAGVTQTPRYLIKTRGQQVTLSCSPISGHRSVSWYQQTPGQGLQFLFEYFSETQRNKGNFPGRFSGRQFSNSRSEMNVSTLELGDSALYLCASSLSAGRKGGYTFGSGTRLTVV.

This clonotype was counted many times. The chain recombines TRBV9 with TRBJ2-3, with TRBD2 identical over 14 bases. Germline CDR1 reads SGDLS; CDR2 reads YYNGEE. The ends lost 0 bases at V and 5 bases at J; junction bases unmatched: 2. This CDR3 comprises 16 residues. CDR3 nucleotide sequence: TGTGCCAGCAGCGTAGCTGGGACTAGCGGGGGAGATACGCAGTATTTT. Encoded protein: CASSVAGTSGGDTQYF.

This clonotype has a handful of counts. This chain uses TRBV20-1 with TRBJ1-5; TRBD1 might be the D (5 bases). This CDR3 has 13 amino acids. In germline, CDR1 is DFQATT, CDR2 SNEGSKA (reference sequence). Trimming took 6 bases from V and 5 from J, leaving 14 bases between them. The CDR3 DNA reads TGCAGTGCCACCTACCAGGGAGATCAGCCCCAGCATTTT. This codes for CSATYQGDQPQHF.

This clonotype was picked up a small number of times. The chain has TRBV10-3 and TRBJ1-2; D uncertain. Germline V CDR1 and CDR2: ENHRY, SYGVKD. Trimming removed 3 bases at V and 8 bases at J, with 16 bases between. CDR3 length: 14 residues. This CDR3 reads CAISENLGSTGYTF. CDR3 in DNA: TGTGCCATCAGTGAAAACCTGGGGAGTACCGGCTACACCTTC.

This clonotype was counted only a few times. The V and J genes are TRBV29-1 and TRBJ2-7; TRBD2 is a possible D gene (6 bases). Germline assignment: CDR1 SQVTM and CDR2 ANQGSEA. The CDR3 extends over 15 amino acids. Trimming cost V 0 bases and J 5 bases, with 17 bases left between them. CDR3 coding DNA: TGCAGCGTTGAAGACCCGGGACTGGATCCTAACGAGCAGTACTTC. Its protein is CSVEDPGLDPNEQYF.

The chain joins TRBV6-5 to TRBJ1-2, with D unresolved. The CDR3 extends over 12 amino acids. Trimming stripped 6 bases from V and 7 bases from J, with 12 bases between. CDR1 MNHEY and CDR2 SVGAGI come from the germline V gene. For the CDR3, the DNA is TGTGCCAGCAGGTCACTCGTTGGTGGCTACACCTTC. Protein: CASRSLVGGYTF.

This clonotype was counted ten times or more. V and J are TRBV7-9 and TRBJ2-3, with D perhaps TRBD2 (6 bases). The germline CDR1 and CDR2 sequences are SEHNR and FQNEAQ (reference sequence). V lost 4 bases to trimming and J lost 0 bases, with 8 bases between them. The length of the CDR3 is 14 residues. In DNA form, the CDR3 reads TGTGCCAGCAGCTCGGGACTCAGCACAGATACGCAGTATTTT. It yields the protein CASSSGLSTDTQYF.

V is TRBV6-1 and J is TRBJ1-2, with D maybe TRBD1 (5 bases). The CDR3 has 14 residues. V lost 3 bases to trimming and J lost 3 bases, with 11 bases between them. The germline V gene has CDR1 MNHNS and CDR2 SASEGT. CDR3 in amino acids: CASSDAPGDYGYTF. The CDR3 nucleotides are TGTGCCAGCAGTGACGCCCCGGGGGACTATGGCTACACCTTC.

This clonotype has a handful of counts. V and J are TRBV15 and TRBJ2-3; unclear D gene. There are 13 residues in the CDR3. V was shortened by 3 bases and J by 6 bases, with 10 bases between the two germline ends. Germline-derived CDR1 and CDR2 are LNHNV and YYDKDF (reference sequence). CDR3 DNA: TGTGCCACCAGCAGGGACCCCTCGGATACGCAGTATTTT. Translated, it gives CATSRDPSDTQYF.

There are a few counts of this clonotype. This chain uses TRBV29-1 with TRBJ2-5; no firm D call. The length of the CDR3 is 14 residues. Trimming removed 1 base at V and 5 bases at J, with 14 bases between. Germline assignment: CDR1 SQVTM and CDR2 ANQGSEA. CDR3 residues: CSVEGDGVGETQYF. In DNA, the CDR3 is TGCAGCGTTGAAGGAGATGGGGTGGGGGAGACCCAGTACTTC. Full variable domain (remainder filled in from reference TRBV29-1 and TRBJ2-5): SAVISQKPSRDICQRGTSLTIQCQVDSQVTMMFWYRQQPGQSLTLIATANQGSEATYESGFVIDKFPISRPNLTFSTLTVSNMSPEDSSIYLCSVEGDGVGETQYFGPGTRLLVL.

The table lists this clonotype with a few counts. The rearrangement links TRBV2 to TRBJ2-7; D uncertain. Trimming stripped 2 bases from V and 6 bases from J, with 8 bases between. In germline, CDR1 is SNHLY, CDR2 FYNNEI. CDR3 length equals 12 residues. The DNA for the CDR3 is TGTGCCAGCAGTGAAACATGGAGCGAGCAGTACTTC. It translates to CASSETWSEQYF.

The chain recombines TRBV12-3 or TRBV12-4 with TRBJ2-7, with unresolved D. V lost 5 bases and J 6 bases, leaving 8 bases between the germline ends. The CDR3 contains 11 residues. CDR3 residues: CASSPDAEQYF. The CDR3 bases are TGTGCCAGCAGTCCGGACGCCGAGCAGTACTTC.

This clonotype was observed at least ten times. V is TRBV14 and J is TRBJ2-4; either TRBD1 or TRBD2 may supply D (5 bases each). Germline V CDR1 and CDR2: SGHDN, FVKESK. The CDR3 runs to 17 residues. The V end lost 2 bases, the J end lost 3 bases, and 17 bases lay between the germline ends. CDR3 bases: TGTGCCAGCAGCCAACACCGGGGCTCGCGTGGCAAAAACATTCAGTACTTC. Translation: CASSQHRGSRGKNIQYF.

CDR3 sequence: CAISDSTGTGGSYEQYF. CDR3 bases: TGTGCCATCAGTGATTCCACCGGGACAGGGGGATCCTACGAGCAGTACTTC. The J gene is TRBJ2-7, the V gene TRBV10-3, with TRBD1 matching over 11 bases. This CDR3 is built from 17 residues. With V trimmed by 3 bases and J by 1 base, 8 bases remained unmatched. From germline, CDR1 is ENHRY and CDR2 SYGVKD.

This clonotype was counted only a few times. V usage is TRBV5-1 and J usage is TRBJ2-3, with 9 bases identical to TRBD1. The J segment lost 0 bases and the V segment lost 2 bases, leaving 4 bases of the junction unmatched. The CDR3 runs 16 residues. Per germline, CDR1 SGHRS and CDR2 YFSETQ. CDR3 nucleotides: TGCGCCAGCAGCTTCACCGGGACAGGGAGCACAGATACGCAGTATTTT. It encodes CASSFTGTGSTDTQYF.

This clonotype was seen a handful of times. This chain uses TRBV4-1 with TRBJ2-1; TRBD2 matches 7 bases. Germline V gene data show CDR1 as MGHRA and CDR2 as YSYEKL. Trimming removed 0 bases from V and 3 bases from J; junction bases left unmatched: 8. The CDR3 sequence is 17 residues long. The CDR3 bases are TGCGCCAGCAGCCAAGAAGGCAGCGGGGCCCTCTACAATGAGCAGTTCTTC. Its protein product is CASSQEGSGALYNEQFF.

This clonotype was picked up a small number of times. The chain employs TRBV24-1 and TRBJ2-7; 7 bases align to TRBD1. The CDR3 is 19 residues long. Per the germline V gene, CDR1 is KGHDR and CDR2 is SFDVKD. After removal of 9 bases from V and 3 bases from J, the junction contained 25 bases not matched to a gene. CDR3 DNA: TGTGCCACCGCAGGTCCCGGACAGGAGAAAAGTGGCGGGTACTACGAGCAGTACTTC. It codes for CATAGPGQEKSGGYYEQYF.

This clonotype was seen only a few times. CDR3 nucleotide sequence: TGTGCCAGCAGCTTAGGAAGCGGGAGATTGGGAACAGATACGCAGTATTTT. It yields the protein CASSLGSGRLGTDTQYF. The chain links TRBV7-8 to TRBJ2-3; 8 bases line up with TRBD2. The CDR3 is 17 residues long. Trimming removed 1 base from V and 3 bases from J; junction bases left unmatched: 9. CDR1 is SGHVS, CDR2 FQNEAQ, per germline.

This clonotype was observed many times. The V call is TRBV11-3, the J call TRBJ2-3; D might be TRBD2 (5 bases). Germline values: CDR1 SGHNT, CDR2 YENEEA. V was cut by 2 bases and J by 1 base, with 7 bases left in between. The CDR3 totals 14 residues. CDR3 sequence (DNA): TGTGCCAGCAGCTTACGGCGGGGCACAGATACGCAGTATTTT. Encoded protein: CASSLRRGTDTQYF.

This clonotype was observed a handful of times. The chain uses TRBV20-1 and TRBJ2-5, with 8 nucleotides matching TRBD2. CDR3 length: 16 residues. V was clipped by 3 bases and J by 1 base; unmatched bases: 10. Germline assignment: CDR1 DFQATT and CDR2 SNEGSKA (reference sequence). This chain's CDR3 is CSARNPLRGGQETQYF. DNA for the CDR3: TGCAGTGCTAGGAATCCCCTCCGGGGGGGCCAAGAGACCCAGTACTTC.